The next 13 T cell receptor beta chains were all read from a single sample in a study of molecular identifiers for immune sequencing clone quantification (dated by TCRdb to the late 2010s). The library came from PCR. Data came from an Illumina HiSeq 4000. The public reads were quality trimmed at Q25 with fastp and then assembled into clones with MiXCR by TCRdb, keeping productive beta chains. Entries are consolidated by CDR3 protein sequence, retaining the most common genes and DNA. The table for this sample lists about 640,000 distinct CDR3 sequences; about 20% of them were counted only once. Of the sample, around 0.9% falls within the top ten clones. The sequencing input was naive CD8+ T cells from blood, with Jurkat cell RNA spiked in. The label giving this sample's cell subset or site can be read as: FACS-sorted CD8+CD4-CCR7+CD45RA+ naive T cells. All receptors come from a human donor in good health. Some libraries in this study had Jurkat cell RNA spiked in.

Concerning this clonotype: Germline is not matched at one junction end, which may reflect a read error. The CDR3 DNA sequence: TGTGCCGGCAGAGACTCGGACAGGGGGGAAGGAGGCGAGCAGTACTTC. Translating gives CAGRDSDRGEGGEQYF. V is TRBV6-2 or TRBV6-3 and J is TRBJ2-7, with 10 bases identical to TRBD1. The CDR3 covers 16 residues. Germline values: CDR1 MNHEY, CDR2 SVGEGT.

Note on this clonotype: Germline and junction disagree at one end, which may indicate a read error. The DNA for the CDR3 is TGTGCCTGTAGCCCAGGGAAGACCTACGAGCAGTACTTC. Protein product: CACSPGKTYEQYF. V and J are TRBV19 and TRBJ2-7; tentatively, D is TRBD1 (5 bases). The CDR3 loop spans 13 amino acids. Per germline, CDR1 LNHDA and CDR2 SQIVND (reference sequence).

There are many counts of this clonotype. The J gene is TRBJ2-1, the V gene TRBV7-9, with D uncertain. The CDR3 is 9 amino acids. V dropped 8 bases and J dropped 15 bases, with 11 bases sitting between them. Germline V gene data show CDR1 as SEHNR and CDR2 as FQNEAQ (reference sequence). The CDR3 spells CASVPMSFF. As DNA, the CDR3 is TGTGCCAGCGTCCCGATGTCGTTCTTC.

This clonotype has ten or more counts. The V and J genes are TRBV29-1 and TRBJ2-3; D gene unclear. The V and J ends lost 0 bases and 0 bases respectively, with 10 bases between them. Per the germline V gene, CDR1 is SQVTM and CDR2 is ANQGSEA. This CDR3 region has 15 residues. CDR3: CSVEEFPPSTDTQYF. The CDR3 nucleotides are TGCAGCGTTGAAGAATTCCCCCCCAGCACAGATACGCAGTATTTT.

There are many counts of this clonotype. The V call is TRBV7-9, the J call TRBJ1-2, with a possible D match to TRBD1 (5 bases). Trimming took off 5 bases at V and 7 bases at J, with 17 bases between the two ends. The length of the CDR3 is 14 residues. Germline loops: CDR1 SEHNR, CDR2 FQNEAQ (reference sequence). CDR3 nucleotides: TGTGCCAGCAGCCCCACCGGGGGAGGGGCTGGCTACACCTTC. Its protein is CASSPTGGGAGYTF.

In this sample, this clonotype turned up many times. The chain couples TRBV5-1 to TRBJ2-5, with 12 bases identical to TRBD2. The length of the CDR3 is 15 residues. V shed 7 bases and J 3 bases; nucleotides not matched to a gene: 7. Germline V gene data show CDR1 as SGHRS and CDR2 as YFSETQ. The CDR3 loop reads CASGRTSGTEETQYF. The CDR3 DNA reads as TGCGCCAGCGGTCGGACTAGCGGGACAGAAGAGACCCAGTACTTC.

This clonotype has more than one count but fewer than ten. V usage is TRBV27 and J usage is TRBJ2-1, with TRBD2 identical over 13 bases. The CDR3 runs to 16 residues. Germline CDR1 MNHEY, CDR2 SMNVEV (reference sequence). J lost 7 bases, V lost 8 bases, and 11 bases had no gene match. This CDR3 is CASRGLAGAPFNEQFF. The CDR3 DNA reads as TGTGCCAGCCGTGGACTAGCGGGAGCCCCCTTTAATGAGCAGTTCTTC.

This clonotype was recorded at least ten times. The chain employs TRBV9 and TRBJ1-5; D is undetermined. Trimming took off 2 bases at V and 1 base at J, with 7 bases between the two ends. There are 14 residues in the CDR3. CDR1 and CDR2 from the germline V gene are SGDLS and YYNGEE. CDR3 in amino acids: CASSVAESNQPQHF. The CDR3 DNA reads TGTGCCAGCAGCGTCGCGGAAAGCAATCAGCCCCAGCATTTT. Filled out from reference TRBV9 and TRBJ1-5, the complete variable domain reads DSGVTQTPKHLITATGQRVTLRCSPRSGDLSVYWYQQSLDQGLQFLIQYYNGEERAKGNILERFSAQQFPDLHSELNLSSLELGDSALYFCASSVAESNQPQHFGDGTRLSIL.

A word on this clonotype: A much larger clone lies a single base off, so this may be a read error. The chain has TRBV9 and TRBJ1-2; TRBD1 agrees at 9 bases. CDR1 and CDR2 (germline): SGDLS, YYNGEE. The CDR3 covers 14 residues. The CDR3 DNA reads as TGTGCCAGTCAGAGGGGACAGGGAGTCTATGGCTACGCCTTC. Translated: CASQRGQGVYGYAF.

This clonotype was seen many times. This rearrangement joins TRBV5-4 to TRBJ2-2; possibly TRBD1 for D (6 bases). V lost 2 bases and J 5 bases, leaving 16 bases between the germline ends. This CDR3 has 16 residues. From germline, CDR1 is SGHNT and CDR2 YYREEE (reference sequence). The CDR3 protein is CASSFLEVQGTGELFF. For the CDR3, the DNA is TGTGCCAGCAGCTTCCTAGAGGTCCAGGGGACCGGGGAGCTGTTTTTT.

In its sample, this clonotype was seen many times. This chain's CDR3 is CSATLDLAVVETQYF. In nucleotides, the CDR3 is TGCAGTGCTACATTGGATCTGGCCGTAGTAGAGACCCAGTACTTC. This chain uses TRBV20-1 with TRBJ2-5, with D hard to call. Germline assignment: CDR1 DFQATT and CDR2 SNEGSKA (reference sequence). Deletions cut 4 bases from V and 4 bases from J, with 19 bases between. The CDR3 extends over 15 amino acids.

This clonotype came up a few times. A read error may explain this, as a much larger clone is one base away. This sequence joins TRBV4-1 and TRBJ2-7; 9 bases agree with TRBD1. In germline, CDR1 is MGHRA, CDR2 YSYEKL. The CDR3 has 15 residues. The ends lost 4 bases at V and 4 bases at J; junction bases unmatched: 8. The CDR3 bases are TGCGCCAGCAGCCGATTGGGGACAGGGTTTTACGAGCAGTACTTC. Translation gives CASSRLGTGFYEQYF.

Note on this clonotype: A read error may explain this, as a much larger clone is one base away. V usage is TRBV4-1 and J usage is TRBJ2-7; D may be TRBD2 (5 bases). The CDR3 contains 14 residues. Germline V CDR1 and CDR2: MGHRA, YSYEKL. V was clipped by 1 base and J by 3 bases, with 10 bases between them. Here the CDR3 reads CASSQAEAGYEQYF. The CDR3 DNA is TGCGCCAGCAGCCAAGCGGAGGCAGGCTACGAGCAGTACTTC.